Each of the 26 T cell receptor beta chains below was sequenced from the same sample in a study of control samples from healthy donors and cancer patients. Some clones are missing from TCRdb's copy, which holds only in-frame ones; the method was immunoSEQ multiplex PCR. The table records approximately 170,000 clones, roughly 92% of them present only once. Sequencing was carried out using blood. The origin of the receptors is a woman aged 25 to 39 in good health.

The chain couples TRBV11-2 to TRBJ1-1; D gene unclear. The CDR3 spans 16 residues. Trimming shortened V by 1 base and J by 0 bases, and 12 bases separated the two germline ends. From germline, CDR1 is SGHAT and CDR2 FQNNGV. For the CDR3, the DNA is TGTGCCAGCAGCTTAGGGCTAAGGAGCATGAACACTGAAGCTTTCTTT. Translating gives CASSLGLRSMNTEAFF.

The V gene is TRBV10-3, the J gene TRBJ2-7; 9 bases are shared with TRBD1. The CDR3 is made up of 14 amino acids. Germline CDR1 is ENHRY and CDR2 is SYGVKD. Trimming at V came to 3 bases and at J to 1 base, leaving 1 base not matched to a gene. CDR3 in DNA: TGTGCCATCAGTGAAGGGACAGGGTCCTACGAGCAGTACTTC. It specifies CAISEGTGSYEQYF.

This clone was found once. The CDR3, as DNA: TGTGCCAGCAGCTTGACTAGCGGGAGTGTAGAGACCCAGTACTTC. Protein: CASSLTSGSVETQYF. V is TRBV7-2 and J is TRBJ2-5, with 12 bases that match TRBD2. CDR3 size: 15 residues. Losses at the gene ends were 3 bases for V and 4 bases for J; bases not matched to a gene: 3. CDR1 and CDR2 (germline): SGHTA, FQGNSA.

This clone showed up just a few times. CDR3: CASSYYWTDRQPQHF. DNA for the CDR3: TGTGCCAGCAGTTACTATTGGACAGATCGGCAGCCCCAGCATTTT. V usage is TRBV6-2 or TRBV6-3 and J usage is TRBJ1-5; TRBD1 might be the D (6 bases). The CDR3 length is 15 residues. The V and J ends lost 1 base and 7 bases respectively, with 14 bases between them. CDR1 and CDR2 from the germline V gene are MNHEY and SVGEGT.

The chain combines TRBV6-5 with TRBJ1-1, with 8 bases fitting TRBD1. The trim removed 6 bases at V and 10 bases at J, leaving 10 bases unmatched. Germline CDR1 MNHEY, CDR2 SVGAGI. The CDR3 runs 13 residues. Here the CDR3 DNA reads TGTGCCAGCAGCTATACAGGGGGTGACCGAGCTTTCTTT. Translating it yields CASSYTGGDRAFF.

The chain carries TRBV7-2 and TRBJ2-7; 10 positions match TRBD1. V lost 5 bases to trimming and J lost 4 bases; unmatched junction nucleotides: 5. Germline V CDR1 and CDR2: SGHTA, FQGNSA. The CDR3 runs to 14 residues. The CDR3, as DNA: TGTGCCAGCAGCCCCGGGACAGGGGCTTACGAGCAGTACTTC. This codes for CASSPGTGAYEQYF. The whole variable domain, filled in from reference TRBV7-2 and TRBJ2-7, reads GAGVSQSPSNKVTEKGKDVELRCDPISGHTALYWYRQSLGQGLEFLIYFQGNSAPDKSGLPSDRFSAERTGGSVSTLTIQRTQQEDSAVYLCASSPGTGAYEQYFGPGTRLTVT.

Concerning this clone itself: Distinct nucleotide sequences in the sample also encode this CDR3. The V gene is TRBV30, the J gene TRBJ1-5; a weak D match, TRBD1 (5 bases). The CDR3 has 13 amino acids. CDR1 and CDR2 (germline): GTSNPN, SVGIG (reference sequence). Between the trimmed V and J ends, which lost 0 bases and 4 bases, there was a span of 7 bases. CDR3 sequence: CAWSVKGNQPQHF. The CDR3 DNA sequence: TGTGCCTGGAGTGTAAAGGGGAATCAGCCCCAGCATTTT.

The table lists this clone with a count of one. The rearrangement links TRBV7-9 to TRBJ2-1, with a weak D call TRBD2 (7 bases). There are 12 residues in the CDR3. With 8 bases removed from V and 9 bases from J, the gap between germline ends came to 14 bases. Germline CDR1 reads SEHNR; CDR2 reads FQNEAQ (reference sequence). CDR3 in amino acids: CASEGGGPEQFF. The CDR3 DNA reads TGTGCCAGCGAGGGGGGAGGGCCTGAGCAGTTCTTC.

In nucleotides, the CDR3 is TGCGCCAGCAGCTTTCAGGGGGCGTCCAAAAACATTCAGTACTTC. Translated: CASSFQGASKNIQYF. The chain employs TRBV5-1 and TRBJ2-4; 8 bases match TRBD1. Germline CDR1 is SGHRS and CDR2 is YFSETQ. With V trimmed by 2 bases and J by 2 bases, 3 bases remained unmatched. The CDR3 is 15 residues long.

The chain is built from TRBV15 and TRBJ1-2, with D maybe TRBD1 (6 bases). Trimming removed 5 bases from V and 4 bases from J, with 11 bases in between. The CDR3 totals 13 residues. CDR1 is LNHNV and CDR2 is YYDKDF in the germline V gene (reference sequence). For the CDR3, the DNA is TGTGCCACCAGCTCGGGACACATCTATGGCTACACCTTC. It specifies CATSSGHIYGYTF.

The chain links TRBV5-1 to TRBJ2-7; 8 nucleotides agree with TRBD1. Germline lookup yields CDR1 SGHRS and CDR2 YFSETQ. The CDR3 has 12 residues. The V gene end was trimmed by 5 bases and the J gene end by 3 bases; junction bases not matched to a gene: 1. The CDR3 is CASRTGDYEQYF. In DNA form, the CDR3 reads TGCGCCAGCAGGACAGGGGACTACGAGCAGTACTTC.

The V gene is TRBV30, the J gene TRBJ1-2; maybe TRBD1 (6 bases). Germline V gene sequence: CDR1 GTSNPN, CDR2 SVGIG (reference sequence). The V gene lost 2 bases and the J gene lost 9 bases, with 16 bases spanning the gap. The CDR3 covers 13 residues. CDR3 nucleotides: TGTGCCTGGAGTCGGGAAGGTACAGGGCGCTACACCTTC. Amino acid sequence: CAWSREGTGRYTF.

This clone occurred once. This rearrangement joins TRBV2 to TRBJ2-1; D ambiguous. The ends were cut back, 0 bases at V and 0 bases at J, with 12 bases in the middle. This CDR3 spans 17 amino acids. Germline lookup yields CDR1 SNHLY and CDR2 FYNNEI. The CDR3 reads CASSEALPRSSYNEQFF. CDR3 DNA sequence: TGTGCCAGCAGTGAAGCGCTTCCCAGGAGCTCCTACAATGAGCAGTTCTTC.

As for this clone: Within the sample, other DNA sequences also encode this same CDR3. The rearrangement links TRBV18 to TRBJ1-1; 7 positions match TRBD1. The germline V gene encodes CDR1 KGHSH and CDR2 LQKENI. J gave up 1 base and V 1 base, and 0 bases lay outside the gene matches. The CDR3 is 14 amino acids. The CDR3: CASSPQGANTEAFF. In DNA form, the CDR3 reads TGTGCCAGCTCACCACAGGGGGCGAACACTGAAGCTTTCTTT.

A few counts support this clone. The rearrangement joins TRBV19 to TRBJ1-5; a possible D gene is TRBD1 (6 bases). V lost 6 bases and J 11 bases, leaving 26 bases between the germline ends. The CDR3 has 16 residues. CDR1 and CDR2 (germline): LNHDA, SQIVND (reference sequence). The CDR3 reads CASSLKWGAPILAQHF. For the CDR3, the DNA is TGTGCCAGTAGCCTCAAGTGGGGGGCCCCGATATTGGCCCAGCATTTT.

The DNA for the CDR3 is TGTGCCAGTCATCCGGGACAGGGGGTTCACGGGGAGCTGTTTTTT. This encodes CASHPGQGVHGELFF. The chain uses TRBV19 and TRBJ2-2; 11 bases match TRBD1. V gave up 8 bases and J gave up 7 bases; unmatched junction bases: 9. CDR3 length equals 15 residues. CDR1 is LNHDA and CDR2 is SQIVND in the germline V gene (reference sequence). The variable domain in full, with the rest retrieved from reference TRBV19 and TRBJ2-2, is DGGITQSPKYLFRKEGQNVTLSCEQNLNHDAMYWYRQDPGQGLRLIYYSQIVNDFQKGDIAEGYSVSREKKESFPLTVTSAQKNPTAFYLCASHPGQGVHGELFFGEGSRLTVL.

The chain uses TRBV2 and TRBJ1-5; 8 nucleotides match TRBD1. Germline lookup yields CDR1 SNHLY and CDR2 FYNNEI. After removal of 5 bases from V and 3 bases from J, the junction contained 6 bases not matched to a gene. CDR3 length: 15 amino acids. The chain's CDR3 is CASSYRGSNNQPQHF. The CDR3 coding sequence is TGTGCCAGCAGTTACAGGGGGTCGAACAATCAGCCCCAGCATTTT.

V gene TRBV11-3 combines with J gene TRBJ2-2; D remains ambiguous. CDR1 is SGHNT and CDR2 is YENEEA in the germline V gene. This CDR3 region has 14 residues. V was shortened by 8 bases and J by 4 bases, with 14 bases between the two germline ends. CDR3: CASQPTWGTGELFF. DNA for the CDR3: TGTGCCAGCCAACCGACGTGGGGCACCGGGGAGCTGTTTTTT. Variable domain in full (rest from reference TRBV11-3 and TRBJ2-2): EAGVVQSPRYKIIEKKQPVAFWCNPISGHNTLYWYLQNLGQGPELLIRYENEEAVDDSQLPKDRFSAERLKGVDSTLKIQPAELGDSAVYLCASQPTWGTGELFFGEGSRLTVL.

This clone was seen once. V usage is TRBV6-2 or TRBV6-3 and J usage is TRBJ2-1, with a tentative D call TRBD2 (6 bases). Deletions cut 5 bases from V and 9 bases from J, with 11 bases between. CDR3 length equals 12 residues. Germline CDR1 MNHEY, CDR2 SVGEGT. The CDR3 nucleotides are TGTGCCAGCAGTCAGACTAGGGTTGAGCAGTTCTTC. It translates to CASSQTRVEQFF.

CDR3 residues: CSVEGEDGYTF. The DNA of the CDR3 is TGCAGCGTTGAGGGGGAGGATGGCTACACCTTC. The gene calls are TRBV29-1 and TRBJ1-2, with D maybe TRBD1 (5 bases). This CDR3 has 11 residues. The germline CDR1 and CDR2 sequences are SQVTM and ANQGSEA. V was pared by 3 bases and J by 6 bases, with 8 bases between.

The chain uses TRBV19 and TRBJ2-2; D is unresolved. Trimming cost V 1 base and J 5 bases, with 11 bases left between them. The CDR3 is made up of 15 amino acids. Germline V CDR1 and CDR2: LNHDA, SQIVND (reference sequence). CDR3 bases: TGTGCCAGTAGTATAGGGGAAACAGTTACCGGGGAGCTGTTTTTT. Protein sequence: CASSIGETVTGELFF.

As DNA, the CDR3 is TGCGCCAGCAGACGGAGCCCCGGTAGCGCGGAAAGCGGAGGGTTCTTC. It specifies CASRRSPGSAESGGFF. This chain uses TRBV4-1 with TRBJ2-1; perhaps TRBD2 as D (5 bases). CDR1 is MGHRA and CDR2 is YSYEKL in the germline V gene. CDR3 size: 16 residues. Trimming removed 6 bases from V and 15 bases from J, with 30 bases in between.

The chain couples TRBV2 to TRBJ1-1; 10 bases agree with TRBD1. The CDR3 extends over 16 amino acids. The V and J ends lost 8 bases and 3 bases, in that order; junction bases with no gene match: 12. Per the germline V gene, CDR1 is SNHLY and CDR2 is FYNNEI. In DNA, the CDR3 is TGTGCCAGCCCAGCGTTGACAGGGGGCAGCGACACTGAAGCTTTCTTT. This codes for CASPALTGGSDTEAFF. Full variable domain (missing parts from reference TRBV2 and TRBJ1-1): EPEVTQTPSHQVTQMGQEVILRCVPISNHLYFYWYRQILGQKVEFLVSFYNNEISEKSEIFDDQFSVERPDGSNFTLKIRSTKLEDSAMYFCASPALTGGSDTEAFFGQGTRLTVV.

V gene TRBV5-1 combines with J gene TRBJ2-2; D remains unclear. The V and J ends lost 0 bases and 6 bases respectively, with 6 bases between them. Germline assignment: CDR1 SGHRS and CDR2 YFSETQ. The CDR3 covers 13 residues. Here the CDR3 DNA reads TGCGCCAGCAGCTTGGACCCCTCCGGGGAGCTGTTTTTT. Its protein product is CASSLDPSGELFF.

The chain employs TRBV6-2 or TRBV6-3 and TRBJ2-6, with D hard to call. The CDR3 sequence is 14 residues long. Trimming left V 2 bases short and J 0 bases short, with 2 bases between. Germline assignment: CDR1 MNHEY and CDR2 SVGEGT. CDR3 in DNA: TGTGCCAGCAGTTACAGCTCTGGGGCCAACGTCCTGACTTTC. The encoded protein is CASSYSSGANVLTF.

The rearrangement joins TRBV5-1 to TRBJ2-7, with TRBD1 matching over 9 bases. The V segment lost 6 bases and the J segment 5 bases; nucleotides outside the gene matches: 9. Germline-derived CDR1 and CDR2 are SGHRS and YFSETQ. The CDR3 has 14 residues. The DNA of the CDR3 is TGCGCCAGCACCCCTGGACAGGGGCCCGACGAGCAGTACTTC. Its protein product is CASTPGQGPDEQYF.